This T cell receptor beta chain was profiled in a study of blood T cell repertoires in COVID-19. Study information: Both acute and convalescent COVID-19 samples were obtained from the United States, Italy and Spain.

Participants' reported clinical history set cohort assignment. Trimming took 6 bases from V and 0 from J, leaving 21 bases between them. CDR1 and CDR2 from the germline V gene are LGHNT and FRNRAP. This CDR3 is built from 18 residues. The method was immunoSEQ multiplex PCR; TCRdb's version includes in-frame clones alone and lacks a portion of them. The repertoire holds fewer than 350,000 clones, with 85% as singletons. The clonotype originates from a young woman who had been exposed to COVID-19. The chain employs TRBV12-5 and TRBJ1-5; D gene ambiguous. Sequencing input: PBMCs or T cells enriched from blood (not recorded which). The CDR3 here is CASGLNYMGVYSNQPQHF. The CDR3 nucleotides are TGTGCTAGTGGATTGAACTATATGGGAGTATATAGCAATCAGCCCCAGCATTTT.